This paragraph reports one TCR beta chain. This clone's antigen is unknown. There are no base qualities to consult, and no much larger clone falls within one base. Inclusive of the bounding cysteine and phenylalanine, the CDR3 is 16 residues long. The only DNA kept is the CDR3, 48 bases in frame from the first base. Per the germline V gene, SGHNT is the CDR1 and YENEEA is the CDR2. V is shortened by 5 bases, J by 0 bases, and the region joining them spans 16 bases. Participants in the prospective study were aged about 18 to 100 years, lived in about two dozen United States geographic areas, and enrolled through a virtual design. To assign participants to cohorts, the prospective study relied on clinical history that participants themselves reported in a screening survey and a study questionnaire. In the prospective study, mobile phlebotomists collected whole blood, serum and a nasopharyngeal or oropharyngeal swab from each participant. Participants in the prospective study had the option to provide additional blood draws and questionnaires over a roughly two-month period. Prospective study blood samples were shipped either frozen or at room temperature before DNA extraction.

This specimen belongs to a study of blood T cell repertoires in COVID-19 (dated by TCRdb to about 2020). A note on the overall study: The collaborator samples originated in the United States, Italy and Spain and spanned the acute and convalescent phases of COVID-19. The material from the prospective study consisted of cDNA or gDNA derived from T cells, B-cell-depleted T cells, or PBMCs. The dataset comprised deeply sampled blood TCRbeta repertoires from subjects exposed to, actively infected with, or recovered from COVID-19. The repertoires were made available in a free public database intended to serve as a resource for research on the immune response to SARS-CoV-2. Samples came from the ongoing ImmuneRACE study (first 160 participants) plus 1,254 subjects from 6 global collaborators. A de-identified subject ID, COVID-19 status, age in years and sex were almost always included in the sample metadata. HLA class I and class II types, where available, came from metadata supplied by the sample provider rather than from assay-based typing. The research as a whole found: The quantity of clinical and demographic metadata differed by source and by participant and was supplied without curation.

The immunoSEQ Assay, a bias-controlled multiplex PCR, was used to amplify TCRbeta CDR3 regions from genomic DNA. Processing in the source paper ran as follows. The number of nucleated cells in each sample was estimated from the amplification of reference gene primers within the assay. Sequence reads were collapsed and filtered to measure the absolute abundance of every unique TCRbeta CDR3 rearrangement. For each sample, productive Simpson clonality was calculated as the square root of Simpson's diversity index across productive rearrangements. In TCRdb, the immuneACCESS table is reduced to in-frame sequences with V and J assigned. These tables do not hold every clone; where another copy was compared, an unresolved V gene accounts for under half, and the others remain unexplained. That table supplies the V and J calls and clone size; D and trimming were determined from the DNA. Across this sample there are hundreds of thousands of clones, with more than 70% seen only once. 7.4% of the sample belongs to the ten largest clones.

The sequenced material came from PBMCs or T cells enriched from blood (not recorded which). The sequence joins TRBV11-3 to TRBJ1-1; tentative D gene TRBD1, with 5 bases matching. This receptor was obtained from a woman in her 40s with acute COVID-19. CDR3 sequence: CASSHNFGGMNTEAFF. DNA sequence: TGTGCCAGCAGCCACAATTTCGGGGGGATGAACACTGAAGCTTTCTTT.